The next 20 T cell receptor beta chains were all read from a single sample in a study of human T cells and chemical hapten exposure. This sample's time point: pre-sensitization, week 0. Treatment given: therapeutic diphenylcyclopropenone sensitization with weekly scalp DPC. TCRdb reanalysed the RACE reads using MiXCR and keeps one entry per CDR3 protein. This table has roughly 88,000 distinct CDR3 sequences, 8% to 10% appearing once. Sample: whole blood, taken in connection with sensitization to the hapten diphenylcyclopropenone (DPC). Receptors were obtained from a woman in her thirties or forties with alopecia areata. Some clones in this sample may be carry-over from other donors' samples.

This clonotype was recorded many times. The chain couples TRBV7-8 to TRBJ2-1; D is undetermined. V gave up 3 bases and J gave up 0 bases, with 3 bases separating them. The CDR3 spans 13 residues. Germline V gives CDR1 SGHVS, CDR2 FQNEAQ. The CDR3 DNA follows: TGTGCCAGCAGCTTCACCTCCTACAATGAGCAGTTCTTC. Encoded protein: CASSFTSYNEQFF.

This clonotype was counted at least ten times. This chain uses TRBV7-9 with TRBJ2-1; D may correspond to TRBD1 or TRBD2 (5 bases each). Germline CDR1 is SEHNR and CDR2 is FQNEAQ (reference sequence). The CDR3 extends over 16 amino acids. The V gene lost 5 bases and the J gene lost 0 bases, with 14 bases spanning the gap. The CDR3 region is CASSGRRGSSYNEQFF. The CDR3 nucleotides read TGTGCCAGCAGCGGTCGACGGGGCAGCTCCTACAATGAGCAGTTCTTC.

This clonotype occurred many times. The CDR3 DNA reads TGTGCCAGCAGCCCAGGGTATGGGCAGTTCTTC. This gives the protein CASSPGYGQFF. The chain uses TRBV3-1 and TRBJ2-1; a possible D gene is TRBD1 (5 bases). CDR1 is LGHDT, CDR2 YNNKEL, per germline (reference sequence). The CDR3 spans 11 residues. Trimming left V 4 bases short and J 12 bases short, with 10 bases between.

This clonotype was detected ten times or more. The chain couples TRBV4-3 to TRBJ2-7; no definite D call. The V end lost 1 base, the J end lost 2 bases, and 6 bases lay between the germline ends. Germline V gene sequence: CDR1 LGHNA, CDR2 YSLEER. This CDR3 is built from 13 residues. The CDR3 region has the DNA TGCGCCAGCAGCCAAGGGCTAGCCTACGAGCAGTACTTC. Amino acids: CASSQGLAYEQYF.

The V gene is TRBV6-2 or TRBV6-3, the J gene TRBJ2-7; possibly TRBD1 or TRBD2 for D (5 bases each). From germline, CDR1 is MNHEY and CDR2 SVGEGT. This CDR3 is 11 amino acids long. V was trimmed by 5 bases and J by 12 bases, leaving 14 bases between them. In DNA form, the CDR3 reads TGTGCCAGCAGTACTCCAGGGACCACGTACTTC. Translated, it gives CASSTPGTTYF.

This clonotype was counted only a few times. The chain links TRBV28 to TRBJ1-1; D ambiguous. With 3 bases removed from V and 1 base from J, the gap between germline ends came to 12 bases. This CDR3 has 15 amino acids. Per the germline V gene, CDR1 is MDHEN and CDR2 is SYDVKM. CDR3 sequence (DNA): TGTGCCAGCAGTTTCAGATTTACTTCGAACACTGAAGCTTTCTTT. It translates to CASSFRFTSNTEAFF.

This clonotype was found a few times. The V gene is TRBV3-1, the J gene TRBJ2-6; possible D gene TRBD1, 6 bases. Deletions cut 1 base from V and 0 bases from J, with 10 bases between. CDR1 and CDR2 (germline): LGHDT, YNNKEL (reference sequence). This CDR3 contains 17 residues. CDR3 DNA: TGTGCCAGCAGCCAAGGGACAGCCAGCTCTGGGGCCAACGTCCTGACTTTC. Translating it yields CASSQGTASSGANVLTF.

This clonotype was seen only a few times. The V and J genes are TRBV4-3 and TRBJ2-7, with a possible D match to TRBD1 (5 bases). Looked up from germline, CDR1 is LGHNA and CDR2 is YSLEER. CDR3 size: 15 residues. V lost 1 base and J 4 bases, leaving 14 bases between the germline ends. The CDR3 region is CASSQVVGPEYEQYF. The CDR3 DNA is TGCGCCAGCAGCCAAGTTGTGGGGCCAGAGTACGAGCAGTACTTC.

This clonotype was recorded many times. The genes are TRBV6-4 and TRBJ1-2; 9 positions match TRBD1. Germline-derived CDR1 and CDR2 are MRHNA and SNTAGT. The V gene end was trimmed by 6 bases and the J gene end by 2 bases; junction bases not matched to a gene: 4. The CDR3 is 14 amino acids. CDR3 in amino acids: CASRSTGGNYGYTF. CDR3 in DNA: TGTGCCAGCAGATCGACAGGGGGGAACTATGGCTACACCTTC.

The chain recombines TRBV4-2 with TRBJ2-2; 10 nucleotides align to TRBD2. V lost 4 bases, J lost 4 bases, and 12 bases stayed unmatched. The CDR3 spans 18 residues. Per the germline V gene, CDR1 is LGHNA and CDR2 is YNFKEQ. The CDR3: CASSPHSRLAGATGELFF. CDR3 in DNA: TGTGCCAGCAGCCCCCATTCCCGGCTAGCGGGGGCCACCGGGGAGCTGTTTTTT.

This clonotype was detected ten times or more. The CDR3 loop is CASSLSGQLQETQYF. The CDR3 DNA reads TGTGCCAGCAGCTTATCGGGACAGCTCCAAGAGACCCAGTACTTC. The rearrangement joins TRBV7-2 to TRBJ2-5, with 7 bases identical to TRBD1. V lost 2 bases to trimming and J lost 1 base; unmatched junction nucleotides: 4. The CDR3 runs to 15 residues. Per germline, CDR1 SGHTA and CDR2 FQGNSA.

This clonotype was seen repeatedly, ten times or more. The chain carries TRBV5-1 and TRBJ1-4; no definite D call. This CDR3 region has 13 residues. V lost 0 bases and J lost 7, with 7 bases in between. Germline values: CDR1 SGHRS, CDR2 YFSETQ. The CDR3 sequence: CASSLGAGEKLFF. The CDR3 nucleotides are TGCGCCAGCAGCTTGGGGGCCGGTGAAAAACTGTTTTTT.

This clonotype came up a few times. The chain carries TRBV12-3 or TRBV12-4 and TRBJ2-5, with 11 bases aligning to TRBD2. Germline trimming cut 6 bases from V and 1 base from J; bases unmatched to any gene: 10. This CDR3 comprises 17 residues. Written as DNA, the CDR3 is TGTGCCAGCAGCCCCGGCCGACTAGCGGGGATCCAAGAGACCCAGTACTTC. Its protein is CASSPGRLAGIQETQYF.

There are many counts of this clonotype. The rearrangement links TRBV4-1 to TRBJ1-2; D is ambiguous. V lost 3 bases and J lost 3, with 11 bases in between. Germline V gene sequence: CDR1 MGHRA, CDR2 YSYEKL. The CDR3 runs 14 residues. The DNA of the CDR3 is TGCGCCAGCAGCCAGCTCGGACGAGACTATGGCTACACCTTC. As protein: CASSQLGRDYGYTF.

CDR3: CASSLLSGRPQGDTQYF. Written as DNA, the CDR3 is TGTGCCAGCAGCTTGCTTAGCGGGAGGCCTCAAGGGGATACGCAGTATTTT. The J gene is TRBJ2-3, the V gene TRBV5-4, with 10 bases aligning to TRBD2. Germline trimming cut 1 base from V and 6 bases from J; bases unmatched to any gene: 11. Germline-derived CDR1 and CDR2 are SGHNT and YYREEE (reference sequence). CDR3 length: 17 amino acids.

The chain has TRBV6-6 and TRBJ2-3; the match to TRBD2 covers 9 bases. With V trimmed by 11 bases and J by 2 bases, 11 bases remained unmatched. This CDR3 comprises 15 residues. CDR1 is MNHNY and CDR2 is SVGAGI in the germline V gene (reference sequence). The CDR3 nucleotides are TGTGCCGGCGGGGGCCTAGCGGGACCCACAGATACGCAGTATTTT. It yields the protein CAGGGLAGPTDTQYF.

This clonotype showed up many times. V usage is TRBV12-3 or TRBV12-4 and J usage is TRBJ2-1; 7 nucleotides agree with TRBD1. The CDR3 spans 14 residues. V dropped 8 bases and J dropped 5; count of bases not matched to a gene: 9. The CDR3 nucleotides are TGTGCCAGCCGATTACAGGGGCGCGACAATGAGCAGTTCTTC. Protein product: CASRLQGRDNEQFF.

In nucleotides, the CDR3 is TGTGCCAGCAGCCTGACCCCTGAAGCTTTCTTT. Residues: CASSLTPEAFF. The V and J genes are TRBV7-9 and TRBJ1-1; D not certain. There are 11 residues in the CDR3. Trimming removed 5 bases at V and 6 bases at J, with 7 bases between. The germline V gene encodes CDR1 SEHNR and CDR2 FQNEAQ (reference sequence).

A few counts support this clonotype. J is TRBJ2-7 and V is TRBV9, with TRBD2 matching 8 bases. Trimming removed 4 bases from V and 6 bases from J; junction bases left unmatched: 12. Germline V lookup: CDR1 SGDLS, CDR2 YYNGEE. The CDR3 spans 15 residues. Here the CDR3 DNA reads TGTGCCAGCAGCCCGCCGGGACTAGGATTAAGCGAGCAGTACTTC. This encodes CASSPPGLGLSEQYF.

The V call is TRBV28, the J call TRBJ2-7; maybe TRBD1 (6 bases). CDR1 is MDHEN, CDR2 SYDVKM, per germline. The V end was cut by 8 bases, the J end by 3 bases, with 17 bases between. The CDR3 consists of 14 residues. In DNA, the CDR3 is TGTGCCAGCCTACCAACAGGGACCATCTACGAGCAGTACTTC. Translating gives CASLPTGTIYEQYF. Full variable domain (remainder filled in from reference TRBV28 and TRBJ2-7): DVKVTQSSRYLVKRTGEKVFLECVQDMDHENMFWYRQDPGLGLRLIYFSYDVKMKEKGDIPEGYSVSREKKERFSLILESASTNQTSMYLCASLPTGTIYEQYFGPGTRLTVT.